These T cell receptor beta chains were read from a single sample in a study of cytomegalovirus exposure and HLA in healthy donors. The protocol was immunoSEQ multiplex PCR, while the TCRdb copy is restricted to in-frame clones and leaves out a portion. In the table there are 150,000 to 200,000 clones, over 70% of which are singletons. The source material was PBMCs. The receptors were sampled from a woman in her 40s in good health and CMV-seropositive. Each CDR3 is given with its conserved first and last residue. Each record gives: J gene, D gene, clone size, V gene, CDR3 DNA, CDR3 protein. The D gene is left open where the match is weak. Only part of the rows carry a size: once, few, many, or a class if the clone is expanded.

>TRBJ1-2|.|.|TRBV29-1
TGCAGCGTTGCAGGCAACTATGGCTACACCTTC
CSVAGNYGYTF
>TRBJ1-3|.|.|TRBV30
TGTGCCTGGAGGAGAGATGGCACCATATATTTT
CAWRRDGTIYF
>TRBJ1-6|.|.|TRBV4-2
TGTGCCAGCAGCCAGCTAGAGTCCGATAATTCACCCCTCCACTTT
CASSQLESDNSPLHF
>TRBJ1-1|.|.|TRBV7-8
TGTGCCAGCAGCAGAAACAGGGTTGTCACTGAAGCTTTCTTT
CASSRNRVVTEAFF
>TRBJ1-2|.|.|TRBV7-8
TGTGCCAGCAGCACCACGCTACTAGGGAGAGGCTACACCTTC
CASSTTLLGRGYTF
>TRBJ2-5|.|.|TRBV6-1
TGTGCCAGCAGTGAGCAGGGCTATCGGACCCAGTACTTC
CASSEQGYRTQYF
>TRBJ2-3|TRBD2|.|TRBV6-6
TGTGCCAGCAGTTATGCGGGGGGGGCTTACATGTCGCAGTATTTT
CASSYAGGAYMSQYF
>TRBJ1-2|TRBD1|.|TRBV9
TGTGCCAGCAGCCCTCTTCCGGGACAGGGGGGTAGAACCTTC
CASSPLPGQGGRTF
>TRBJ1-2|.|few|TRBV10-2
TGCGCCAGCAGCCCCGGGACAAGGCATGGCTACACCTTC
CASSPGTRHGYTF
>TRBJ1-6|TRBD1|.|TRBV5-4
TGTGCCAGCAGCGCGGGACAGGGGACGTATTCACCCCTCCACTTT
CASSAGQGTYSPLHF
>TRBJ1-4|.|.|TRBV28
TGTGCCAGCATCTCTTCAGGGTGGGGCGAAAAACTGTTTTTT
CASISSGWGEKLFF
>TRBJ2-5|TRBD1|.|TRBV5-4
TGTGCCAGCAGCTTTGGGACAGCTGAGACCCAGTACTTC
CASSFGTAETQYF
>TRBJ2-1|TRBD2|.|TRBV2
TGTGCCAGCAGCCCCTGGACTAGCGGGGACAATGAGCAGTTCTTC
CASSPWTSGDNEQFF
>TRBJ2-7|TRBD2|.|TRBV29-1
TGCAGCGTTGAAGGAGGTCTAGCGGGTGCCTACGAGCAGTACTTC
CSVEGGLAGAYEQYF
>TRBJ2-7|.|.|TRBV4-1
TGCGCCAGCAGCCAACTCCCCGGGGAGGTGACCTCCGAGCAGTACTTC
CASSQLPGEVTSEQYF
>TRBJ2-3|TRBD1|.|TRBV12-5
TGTGCTAATGGACAGGGGACAGCTAGCACAGATACGCAGTATTTT
CANGQGTASTDTQYF
>TRBJ2-7|TRBD2|.|TRBV5-1
TGCGCCAGCAGCGGGGGGGACTTGCTGTCCGAGCAGTACTTC
CASSGGDLLSEQYF